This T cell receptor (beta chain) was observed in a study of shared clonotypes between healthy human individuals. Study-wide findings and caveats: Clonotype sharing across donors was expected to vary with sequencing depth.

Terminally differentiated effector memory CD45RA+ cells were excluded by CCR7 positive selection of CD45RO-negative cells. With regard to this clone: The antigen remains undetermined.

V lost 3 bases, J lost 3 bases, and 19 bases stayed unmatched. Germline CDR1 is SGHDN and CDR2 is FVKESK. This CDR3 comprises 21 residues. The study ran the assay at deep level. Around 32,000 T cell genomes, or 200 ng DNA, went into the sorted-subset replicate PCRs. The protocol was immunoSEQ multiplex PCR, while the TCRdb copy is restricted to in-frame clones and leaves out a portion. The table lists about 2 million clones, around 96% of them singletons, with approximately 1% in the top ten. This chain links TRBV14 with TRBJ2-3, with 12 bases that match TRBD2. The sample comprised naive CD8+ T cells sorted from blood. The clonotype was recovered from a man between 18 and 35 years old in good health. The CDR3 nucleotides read TGTGCCAGCAGCCATGACCGGACTAGCGGGGAGGTGTCGCTAATAACAGATACGCAGTATTTT. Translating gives CASSHDRTSGEVSLITDTQYF. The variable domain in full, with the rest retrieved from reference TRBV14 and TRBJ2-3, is EAGVTQFPSHSVIEKGQTVTLRCDPISGHDNLYWYRRVMGKEIKFLLHFVKESKQDESGMPNNRFLAERTGGTYSTLKVQPAELEDSGVYFCASSHDRTSGEVSLITDTQYFGPGTRLTVL.